These 22 T cell receptor beta chains were sequenced from one sample in a study of blood T cell repertoires in COVID-19. Produced via immunoSEQ multiplex PCR; TCRdb's table is partial and in-frame only. The sample consists of roughly 70,000 clones, around nine tenths of them appearing once. Source material: peripheral blood. The origin of the receptors is an elderly man with COVID-19, enrolled during active disease.

This chain connects TRBV3-1 (or the pseudogene TRBV3-2) to TRBJ2-6, with a weak D call TRBD1 (6 bases). The CDR3 is 18 residues long. The V gene's germline CDR1 is LGHDT and CDR2 YNNKEL (reference sequence). Trimming pared 5 bases from V and 0 bases from J, leaving 17 bases between. In nucleotides, the CDR3 is TGTGCCAGCAGCTGCCGGGACAATCCTGACTCTGGGGCCAACGTCCTGACTTTC. Its translation is CASSCRDNPDSGANVLTF.

This clone was seen a few times. The rearrangement links TRBV4-1 to TRBJ1-1; TRBD1 aligns across 8 bases. Trimming took 0 bases from V and 0 from J; bases not matched to a gene: 6. CDR3 length: 17 residues. Germline V CDR1 and CDR2: MGHRA, YSYEKL. CDR3 DNA: TGCGCCAGCAGCCAAGATTGGCAGGGGGCTTTGAACACTGAAGCTTTCTTT. Its protein product is CASSQDWQGALNTEAFF.

The V gene is TRBV4-3, the J gene TRBJ2-1, with TRBD2 as a possible D gene (5 bases). The CDR3 sequence is 13 residues long. CDR1 and CDR2 (germline): LGHNA, YSLEER. V was cut by 0 bases and J by 7 bases, with 7 bases left in between. The CDR3 sequence: CASSQETGNEQFF. In DNA form, the CDR3 reads TGCGCCAGCAGCCAAGAAACGGGGAATGAGCAGTTCTTC.

The chain couples TRBV4-3 to TRBJ2-1; TRBD2 matches at 12 bases. The trim removed 4 bases at V and 9 bases at J, leaving 10 bases unmatched. From germline, CDR1 is LGHNA and CDR2 YSLEER. The CDR3 covers 16 residues. The chain's CDR3 is CASSRLTSGGGSEQFF. The CDR3 nucleotides are TGCGCCAGCAGCCGGCTGACTAGCGGGGGAGGGAGTGAGCAGTTCTTC.

This chain uses TRBV5-8 with TRBJ1-5; 10 positions match TRBD1. V lost 4 bases, J lost 0 bases, and 10 bases stayed unmatched. Germline V gene lookup returns CDR1 SGHTS and CDR2 YDEGEE. The CDR3 covers 18 residues. Written as DNA, the CDR3 is TGTGCCAGCAGCGCCGGGACAGGGGTCGGTTATAGCAATCAGCCCCAGCATTTT. Protein: CASSAGTGVGYSNQPQHF.

The chain carries TRBV13 and TRBJ1-1; perhaps TRBD1 as D (6 bases). The CDR3 has 12 residues. The germline CDR1 and CDR2 sequences are PRHDT and FYEKMQ (reference sequence). The germline V and J ends were trimmed by 5 bases and 9 bases, with 13 bases remaining between them. Here the CDR3 reads CASSDRSRKAFF. The CDR3, as DNA: TGTGCCAGCAGCGACAGGTCCCGAAAAGCTTTCTTT. The full variable domain, with the rest looked up from reference TRBV13 and TRBJ1-1, is AAGVIQSPRHLIKEKRETATLKCYPIPRHDTVYWYQQGPGQDPQFLISFYEKMQSDKGSIPDRFSAQQFSDYHSELNMSSLELGDSALYFCASSDRSRKAFFGQGTRLTVV.

This chain uses TRBV6-5 with TRBJ1-5; possible D gene TRBD1, 5 bases. The germline V gene has CDR1 MNHEY and CDR2 SVGAGI. Trimming took off 5 bases at V and 7 bases at J, with 15 bases between the two ends. The CDR3 loop spans 14 amino acids. This CDR3 reads CASSLTLEGQPQHF. In nucleotides, the CDR3 is TGTGCCAGCAGTCTGACCTTGGAGGGGCAGCCCCAGCATTTT.

The CDR3 protein is CASSLVGQGAGNEQFF. The CDR3 coding sequence is TGTGCCAGCAGCTTAGTGGGACAGGGGGCAGGGAATGAGCAGTTCTTC. This chain links TRBV5-4 with TRBJ2-1, with 12 bases matching TRBD1. CDR3 size: 16 residues. Germline CDR1 reads SGHNT; CDR2 reads YYREEE (reference sequence). The J segment lost 7 bases and the V segment lost 2 bases, leaving 7 bases of the junction unmatched. The whole variable domain, filled in from reference TRBV5-4 and TRBJ2-1, reads ETGVTQSPTHLIKTRGQQVTLRCSSQSGHNTVSWYQQALGQGPQFIFQYYREEENGRGNFPPRFSGLQFPNYSSELNVNALELDDSALYLCASSLVGQGAGNEQFFGPGTRLTVL.

The chain uses TRBV29-1 and TRBJ2-7; 11 bases map to TRBD1. The CDR3 spans 16 residues. Germline loops: CDR1 SQVTM, CDR2 ANQGSEA. The ends lost 5 bases at V and 0 bases at J; junction bases unmatched: 9. CDR3 sequence reads: CSVSGTGGLGSYEQYF. CDR3 DNA: TGCAGCGTTTCCGGGACAGGGGGTCTCGGCTCCTACGAGCAGTACTTC.

The chain carries TRBV29-1 and TRBJ2-3; TRBD2 aligns across 8 bases. Germline V lookup: CDR1 SQVTM, CDR2 ANQGSEA. The V gene end was trimmed by 7 bases and the J gene end by 4 bases; junction bases not matched to a gene: 10. The CDR3 totals 14 residues. CDR3 protein: CSGTGTSLADTQYF. CDR3 DNA: TGCAGCGGAACCGGGACTAGTCTAGCAGATACGCAGTATTTT.

The chain uses TRBV3-1 (or the pseudogene TRBV3-2) and TRBJ1-2; tentative D call: TRBD1 (5 bases). The V and J ends lost 4 bases and 6 bases respectively, with 9 bases between them. This CDR3 is built from 12 residues. Germline CDR1 and CDR2: LGHDT and YNNKEL (reference sequence). CDR3 residues: CASSLGGDGYTF. CDR3 nucleotides: TGTGCCAGCAGCCTGGGGGGGGATGGCTACACCTTC.

CDR3 nucleotide sequence: TGCGCCAGCAGCGCCACAGGGGACGGCTACACCTTC. It is translated as CASSATGDGYTF. The V gene is TRBV5-1, the J gene TRBJ1-2; TRBD1 matches at 7 bases. The CDR3 spans 12 residues. Germline V lookup: CDR1 SGHRS, CDR2 YFSETQ. J lost 8 bases, V lost 4 bases, and 5 bases had no gene match.

This chain joins TRBV3-1 (or the pseudogene TRBV3-2) and TRBJ2-5; 7 bases agree with TRBD1. Germline assignment: CDR1 LGHDT and CDR2 YNNKEL (reference sequence). This CDR3 comprises 15 residues. V lost 0 bases, J lost 4 bases, and 5 bases stayed unmatched. The CDR3 region is CASSQDLNRGETQYF. As DNA, the CDR3 is TGTGCCAGCAGCCAAGATCTGAACAGGGGAGAGACCCAGTACTTC.

Only one count was recorded for this clone. CDR3 amino acids: CASSNEGAGANVLTF. CDR3 DNA sequence: TGTGCCAGCAGCAACGAGGGGGCTGGGGCCAACGTCCTGACTTTC. The V and J genes are TRBV6-2 or TRBV6-3 and TRBJ2-6; D is perhaps TRBD1 (6 bases). The CDR3 has 15 amino acids. Germline V CDR1 and CDR2: MNHEY, SVGEGT. The germline V and J ends were trimmed by 6 bases and 2 bases, with 11 bases remaining between them.

The V call is TRBV9, the J call TRBJ2-3; TRBD2 aligns across 7 bases. This CDR3 has 17 residues. Germline V lookup: CDR1 SGDLS, CDR2 YYNGEE. V dropped 4 bases and J dropped 4; count of bases not matched to a gene: 15. The CDR3 nucleotides are TGTGCCAGCAGCCCATATTTAACTGGTGCGGGGGCAGATACGCAGTATTTT. Protein sequence: CASSPYLTGAGADTQYF.

The chain has TRBV18 and TRBJ2-1; 7 bases are a match to TRBD1. Losses at the gene ends were 3 bases for V and 9 bases for J; bases not matched to a gene: 5. The germline V gene encodes CDR1 KGHSH and CDR2 LQKENI. This CDR3 region has 13 residues. This CDR3 reads CASSPQTGTEQFF. DNA of the CDR3: TGTGCCAGCTCACCGCAGACAGGGACTGAGCAGTTCTTC.

This clone was seen once. The rearrangement links TRBV5-4 to TRBJ1-5; D is perhaps TRBD1 (6 bases). Germline assignment: CDR1 SGHNT and CDR2 YYREEE (reference sequence). V was trimmed by 1 base and J by 4 bases, leaving 6 bases between them. CDR3 size: 13 residues. The DNA for the CDR3 is TGTGCCAGCAGCTTGAGGGGGAATCAGCCCCAGCATTTT. Translated, it gives CASSLRGNQPQHF.

The J gene is TRBJ1-2, the V gene TRBV15; a possible D gene is TRBD1 (5 bases). This CDR3 comprises 15 residues. Trimming cost V 1 base and J 5 bases, with 14 bases left between them. Germline CDR1 is LNHNV and CDR2 is YYDKDF (reference sequence). The CDR3 reads CATSRGQTVWYGYTF. In nucleotides, the CDR3 is TGTGCCACCAGCAGAGGCCAGACAGTTTGGTATGGCTACACCTTC.

The V and J genes are TRBV5-1 and TRBJ2-3, with D tentatively TRBD1 (6 bases). V lost 2 bases and J 2 bases, leaving 12 bases between the germline ends. Germline V gives CDR1 SGHRS, CDR2 YFSETQ. The CDR3 is 15 amino acids. CDR3 nucleotide sequence: TGCGCCAGCAGCTTTGACAGGAGATCCACAGATACGCAGTATTTT. Translated: CASSFDRRSTDTQYF.

The chain uses TRBV27 and TRBJ1-1, with D possibly matching TRBD1 (5 bases). Trimming cost V 6 bases and J 6 bases, with 20 bases left between them. Germline CDR1 and CDR2: MNHEY and SMNVEV (reference sequence). The CDR3 extends over 15 amino acids. The CDR3 region has the DNA TGTGCCAGCAGCCATTTTGGGCGGTGGGGCTCTGAAGCTTTCTTT. It translates to CASSHFGRWGSEAFF.

V usage is TRBV18 and J usage is TRBJ1-6, with 8 bases lining up with TRBD1. The CDR3 is made up of 15 amino acids. Trimming took 2 bases from V and 7 from J; bases not matched to a gene: 4. Germline CDR1 and CDR2: KGHSH and LQKENI. DNA of the CDR3: TGTGCCAGCTCACCAGACAGGGGAGAAAATTCACCCCTCCACTTT. This gives the protein CASSPDRGENSPLHF.

This clone was recorded a few times. The chain joins TRBV2 to TRBJ1-5, with a possible D match to TRBD1 (5 bases). CDR1 and CDR2 (germline): SNHLY, FYNNEI. The V and J ends lost 6 bases and 6 bases respectively, with 15 bases between them. The length of the CDR3 is 14 residues. The CDR3 DNA sequence: TGTGCCAGCAGCGGAGGGCGGGGGGGTCAGCCCCAGCATTTT. Protein: CASSGGRGGQPQHF. Full variable domain (remainder filled in from reference TRBV2 and TRBJ1-5): EPEVTQTPSHQVTQMGQEVILRCVPISNHLYFYWYRQILGQKVEFLVSFYNNEISEKSEIFDDQFSVERPDGSNFTLKIRSTKLEDSAMYFCASSGGRGGQPQHFGDGTRLSIL.